This T cell receptor beta chain was sequenced in a study of T-cell reconstitution after alpha-beta-depleted transplantation in children. Findings of the study overall: T cells produced anew were the main source of T-cell counts and diversity one year after transplant. Surviving recipient cells, namely T cells and thymic progenitors, were the source of high day-60 TCRbeta diversity in some patients. Roughly two months post-transplant, alpha-beta T cells reportedly originated from several hundred graft clones that had expanded.

Germline V CDR1 and CDR2: LGHNT, FRNRAP. The CDR3 is made up of 20 amino acids. V lost 6 bases to trimming and J lost 3 bases; unmatched junction nucleotides: 24. Note on this clonotype: Its antigen is not known.

Library preparation (for TCRbeta) was performed with unique molecular identifiers. TCRdb called the PCR reads again in MiXCR, with one record for every CDR3 protein. The sample includes 490,000 or so distinct CDR3 sequences, about 10% of them seen just once. The sequence derives from a child aged 2 to 10 with inherited bone marrow failure, due to receive a stem cell transplant. This specimen was PBMCs, taken before TCRalphabeta/CD19-depleted stem cell transplant. This sequence joins TRBV12-5 and TRBJ2-7; 9 nucleotides agree with TRBD2. Here the CDR3 reads CASGPGFRDAGTSRNYEQYF. The CDR3 coding sequence is TGTGCTAGTGGGCCCGGGTTTCGAGACGCCGGGACTAGCCGAAACTACGAGCAGTACTTC. The full variable domain, its missing parts supplied by reference TRBV12-5 and TRBJ2-7, is DARVTQTPRHKVTEMGQEVTMRCQPILGHNTVFWYRQTMMQGLELLAYFRNRAPLDDSGMPKDRFSAEMPDATLATLKIQPSEPRDSAVYFCASGPGFRDAGTSRNYEQYFGPGTRLTVT.